This T cell receptor (beta chain) was observed in a study of cytomegalovirus exposure and HLA in healthy donors. Researchers ran the PCR with 60 Vbeta and 13 Jbeta primers. The method was immunoSEQ multiplex PCR; TCRdb's version includes in-frame clones alone and lacks a portion of them. This table holds 89,000 or so clones, around 74% found once. This CDR3 contains 14 residues. V was clipped by 5 bases and J by 6 bases, with 14 bases between them. Germline V gives CDR1 SGHVS, CDR2 FQNEAQ. Input material: PBMCs. This TCR was sampled from a boy between 5 and 17 years old in good health and CMV-seronegative. This chain connects TRBV7-8 to TRBJ1-5; D remains ambiguous. The CDR3 bases are TGTGCCAGCAGCGAACCTGAGAGGTTTCAGCCCCAGCATTTT. Its translation is CASSEPERFQPQHF.